This T cell receptor beta chain was identified during a study of T cells after yellow fever vaccination. Germline V CDR1 and CDR2: SGDLS, YYNGEE. This CDR3 contains 11 residues. V was clipped by 2 bases and J by 9 bases, with 8 bases between them. 5'RACE template switching generated TCR cDNA, adding a universal primer site and UMIs. TCRdb re-called the 5' RACE reads with MiXCR, one entry per CDR3 protein. The data contain about 350,000 distinct CDR3 sequences, 9.5% to 13% of them singletons. This clonotype appeared a few times. This material consisted of PBMCs, taken on the day of the first yellow fever vaccination. The TCR comes from a young man who received the YFV17D yellow fever vaccine. The chain uses TRBV9 and TRBJ1-2; tentative D call: TRBD1 (6 bases). As DNA, the CDR3 is TGTGCCAGCAGCGTTGGACAGAGCTACACCTTC. This codes for CASSVGQSYTF.